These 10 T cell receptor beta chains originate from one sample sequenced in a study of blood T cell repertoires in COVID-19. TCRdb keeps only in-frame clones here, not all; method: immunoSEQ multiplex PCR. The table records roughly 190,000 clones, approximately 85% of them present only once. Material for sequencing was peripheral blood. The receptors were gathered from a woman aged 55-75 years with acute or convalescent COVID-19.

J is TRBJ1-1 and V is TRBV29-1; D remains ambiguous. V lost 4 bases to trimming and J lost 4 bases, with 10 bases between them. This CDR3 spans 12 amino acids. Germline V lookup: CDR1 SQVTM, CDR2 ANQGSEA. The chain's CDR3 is CSVVHRGTEAFF. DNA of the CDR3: TGCAGCGTTGTCCACCGGGGCACTGAAGCTTTCTTT.

The CDR3: CASRRTGFGYTF. CDR3 DNA: TGTGCCAGCCGACGGACAGGGTTTGGCTACACCTTC. The genes are TRBV6-5 and TRBJ1-2, with TRBD1 matching over 8 bases. The CDR3 consists of 12 residues. The V and J ends lost 8 bases and 7 bases, in that order; junction bases with no gene match: 6. Germline CDR1 reads MNHEY; CDR2 reads SVGAGI.

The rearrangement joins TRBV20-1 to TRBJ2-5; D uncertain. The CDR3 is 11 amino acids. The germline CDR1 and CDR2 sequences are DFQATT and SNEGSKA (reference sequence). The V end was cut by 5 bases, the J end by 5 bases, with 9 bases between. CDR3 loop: CSASLGETQYF. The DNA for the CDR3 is TGCAGTGCTTCCCTCGGGGAGACCCAGTACTTC.

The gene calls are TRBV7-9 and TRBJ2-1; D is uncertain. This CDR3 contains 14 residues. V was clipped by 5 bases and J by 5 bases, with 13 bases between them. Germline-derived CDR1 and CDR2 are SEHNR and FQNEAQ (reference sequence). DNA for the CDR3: TGTGCCAGCAGCAGCACCCCAACGGACAATGAGCAGTTCTTC. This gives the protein CASSSTPTDNEQFF.

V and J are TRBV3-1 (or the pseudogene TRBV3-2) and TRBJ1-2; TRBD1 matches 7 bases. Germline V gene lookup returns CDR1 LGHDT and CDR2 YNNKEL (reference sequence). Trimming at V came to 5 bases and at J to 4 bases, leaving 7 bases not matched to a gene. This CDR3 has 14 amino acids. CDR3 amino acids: CASSDTTGAYGYTF. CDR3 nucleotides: TGTGCCAGCAGCGATACAACAGGGGCCTATGGCTACACCTTC.

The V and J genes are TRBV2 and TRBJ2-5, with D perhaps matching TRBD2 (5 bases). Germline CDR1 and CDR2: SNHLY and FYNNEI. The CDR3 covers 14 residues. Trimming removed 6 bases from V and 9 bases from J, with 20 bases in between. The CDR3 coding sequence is TGTGCCAGCAGGCAAACTCCAGTTACCGGGGCCCAGTACTTC. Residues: CASRQTPVTGAQYF.

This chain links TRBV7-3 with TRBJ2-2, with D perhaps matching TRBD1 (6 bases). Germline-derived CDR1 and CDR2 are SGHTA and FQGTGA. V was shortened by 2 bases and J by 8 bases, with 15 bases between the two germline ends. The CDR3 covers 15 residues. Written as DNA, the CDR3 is TGTGCCAGCAGCTTAGTGGGGGCCCGTACAGGGGAGCTGTTTTTT. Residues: CASSLVGARTGELFF.

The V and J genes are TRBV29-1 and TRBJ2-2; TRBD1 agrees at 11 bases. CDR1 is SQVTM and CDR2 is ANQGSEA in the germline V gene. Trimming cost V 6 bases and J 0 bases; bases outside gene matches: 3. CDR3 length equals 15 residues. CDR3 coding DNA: TGCAGCGTCAAGGGACAGGGGGCGAACACCGGGGAGCTGTTTTTT. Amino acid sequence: CSVKGQGANTGELFF.

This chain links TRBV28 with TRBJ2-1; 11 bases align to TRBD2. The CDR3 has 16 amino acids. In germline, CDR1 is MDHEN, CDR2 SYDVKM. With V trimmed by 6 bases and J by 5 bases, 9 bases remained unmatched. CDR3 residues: CASSFGLAGSHNEQFF. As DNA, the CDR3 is TGTGCCAGCAGCTTTGGACTAGCGGGTTCCCACAATGAGCAGTTCTTC.

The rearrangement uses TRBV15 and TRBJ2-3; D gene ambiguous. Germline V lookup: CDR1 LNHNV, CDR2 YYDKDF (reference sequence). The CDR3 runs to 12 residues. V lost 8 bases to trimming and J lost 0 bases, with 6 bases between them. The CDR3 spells CATSTSTDTQYF. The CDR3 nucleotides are TGTGCCACCTCTACTAGCACAGATACGCAGTATTTT.